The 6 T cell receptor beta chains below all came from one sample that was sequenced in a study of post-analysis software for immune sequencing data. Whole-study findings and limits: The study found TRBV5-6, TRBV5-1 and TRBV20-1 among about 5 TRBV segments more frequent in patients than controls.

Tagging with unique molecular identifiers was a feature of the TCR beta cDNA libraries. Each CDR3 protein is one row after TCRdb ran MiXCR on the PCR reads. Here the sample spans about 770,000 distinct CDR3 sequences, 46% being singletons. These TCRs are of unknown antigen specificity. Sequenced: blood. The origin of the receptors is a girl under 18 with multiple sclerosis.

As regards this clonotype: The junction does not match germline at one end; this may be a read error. The CDR3 sequence is CASSFPGLALVEQVF. CDR3 DNA sequence: TGTGCCAGCAGTTTCCCTGGACTAGCTCTGGTTGAGCAGGTCTTC. The rearrangement links TRBV12-3 or TRBV12-4 to TRBJ2-1; 8 bases match TRBD2. The CDR3 is made up of 15 amino acids.

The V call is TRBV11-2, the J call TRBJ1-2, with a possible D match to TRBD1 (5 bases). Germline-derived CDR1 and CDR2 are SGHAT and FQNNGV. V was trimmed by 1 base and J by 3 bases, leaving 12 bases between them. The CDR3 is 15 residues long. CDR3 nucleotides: TGTGCCAGCAGCTTAGTAGGTGGGGGAGACTATGGCTACACCTTC. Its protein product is CASSLVGGGDYGYTF.

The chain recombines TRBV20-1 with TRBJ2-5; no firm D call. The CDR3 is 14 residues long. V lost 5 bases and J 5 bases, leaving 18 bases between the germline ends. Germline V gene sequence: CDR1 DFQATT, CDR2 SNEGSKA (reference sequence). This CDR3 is CSAPLAFSWETQYF. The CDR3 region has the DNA TGCAGTGCTCCACTCGCCTTCTCGTGGGAGACCCAGTACTTC.

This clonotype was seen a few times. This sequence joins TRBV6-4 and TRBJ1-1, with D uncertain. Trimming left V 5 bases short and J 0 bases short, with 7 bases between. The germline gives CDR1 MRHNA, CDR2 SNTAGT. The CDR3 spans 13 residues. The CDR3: CASSRRLNTEAFF. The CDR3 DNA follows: TGTGCCAGCAGTAGGAGGTTGAACACTGAAGCTTTCTTT.

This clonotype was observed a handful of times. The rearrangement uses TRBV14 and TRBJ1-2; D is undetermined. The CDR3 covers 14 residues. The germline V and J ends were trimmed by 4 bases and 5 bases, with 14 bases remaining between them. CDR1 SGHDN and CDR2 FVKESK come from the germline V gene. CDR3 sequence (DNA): TGTGCCAGCAGCCCAGAGGGATCCTTATATGGCTACACCTTC. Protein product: CASSPEGSLYGYTF.

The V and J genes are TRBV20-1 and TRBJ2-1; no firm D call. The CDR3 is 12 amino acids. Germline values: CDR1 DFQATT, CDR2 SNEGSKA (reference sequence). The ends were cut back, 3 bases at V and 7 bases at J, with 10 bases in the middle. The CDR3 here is CSARGQSNEQFF. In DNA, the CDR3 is TGCAGTGCTAGGGGCCAGAGTAATGAGCAGTTCTTC.